In this sample, the clone carrying this T cell receptor beta chain turned up once. The V gene lost 3 bases and the J gene lost 7 bases, with 16 bases spanning the gap. The V gene's germline CDR1 is MNHEY and CDR2 SMNVEV (reference sequence). The CDR3 loop spans 16 amino acids. This record belongs to a study of blood T cell repertoires in COVID-19. Overall study context: Acute and convalescent COVID-19 specimens originated in the United States, Italy and Spain. T cells, B-cell-depleted T cells, or PBMCs provided the cDNA or gDNA that served as material.

Original data processing: Nucleated cell number was recorded as an estimate derived from reference gene primer amplification. TCRdb's copy holds only in-frame clones and misses some; the assay was immunoSEQ multiplex PCR. From that table come the V and J calls and clone size; the DNA was used to work out D and trimming. The data contain 130,000 to 150,000 clones, 88% of them singletons. V gene TRBV27 combines with J gene TRBJ1-6; D might be TRBD1 (5 bases). The source is a human donor in a cohort sampled during active COVID-19. The specimen was peripheral blood. In nucleotides, the CDR3 is TGTGCCAGCAGTTTTGTGATCTCGCAGGGAAATTCACCCCTCCACTTT. Its translation: CASSFVISQGNSPLHF.